The entry below describes one T cell receptor beta chain. TCRdb re-analysed the RT-PCR reads in MiXCR, keeping a single row per CDR3 protein. The sample comprises some 20,000 distinct CDR3 sequences, 25% to 35% of which are singletons, and less than 60% rests with the top ten. The CDR3 has 15 amino acids. V was trimmed by 0 bases and J by 4 bases, leaving 12 bases between them. Looked up from germline, CDR1 is MNHNY and CDR2 is SVGAGI (reference sequence). The source of the sample is a study of patients and donors after allogeneic stem cell transplantation. V and J are TRBV6-6 and TRBJ1-2; D may be TRBD1 (5 bases). The material sequenced was blood, either unsorted or a sorted T cell fraction (not recorded which). This TCR derives from a human donor who was either an allogeneic HSCT recipient or a stem cell or donor lymphocyte infusion donor (not recorded which). It is not recorded whose cells these are; they may come from a transplant donor. The CDR3 region is CASSYSGDLGYGYTF. The CDR3 bases are TGTGCCAGCAGTTACTCAGGGGACCTGGGCTATGGCTACACCTTC.